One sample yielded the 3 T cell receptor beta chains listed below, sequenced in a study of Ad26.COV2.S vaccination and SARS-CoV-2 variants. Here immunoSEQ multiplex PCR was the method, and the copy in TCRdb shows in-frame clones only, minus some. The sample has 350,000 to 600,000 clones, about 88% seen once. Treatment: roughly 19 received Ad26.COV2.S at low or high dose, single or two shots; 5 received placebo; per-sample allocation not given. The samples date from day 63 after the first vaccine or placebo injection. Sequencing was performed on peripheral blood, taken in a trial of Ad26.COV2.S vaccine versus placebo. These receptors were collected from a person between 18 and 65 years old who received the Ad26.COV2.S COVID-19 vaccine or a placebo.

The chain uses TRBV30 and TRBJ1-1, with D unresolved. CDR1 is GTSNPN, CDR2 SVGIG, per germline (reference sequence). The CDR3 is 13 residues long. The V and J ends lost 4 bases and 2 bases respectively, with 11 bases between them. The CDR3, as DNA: TGTGCCTGGAAGCGGACGGGAAACACTGAAGCTTTCTTT. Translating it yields CAWKRTGNTEAFF.

CDR3 sequence reads: CASSVFLSGTEAFF. The CDR3 nucleotides read TGTGCCAGCAGTGTTTTCCTGTCGGGCACTGAAGCTTTCTTT. The V and J genes are TRBV2 and TRBJ1-1; D unclear. Germline lookup yields CDR1 SNHLY and CDR2 FYNNEI. V lost 4 bases, J lost 4 bases, and 13 bases lay in between. The CDR3 sequence is 14 residues long.

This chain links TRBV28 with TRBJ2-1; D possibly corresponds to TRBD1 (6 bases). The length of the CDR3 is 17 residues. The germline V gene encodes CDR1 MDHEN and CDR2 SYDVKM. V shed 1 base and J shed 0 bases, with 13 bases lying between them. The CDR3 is CASSLLDSSYSYNEQFF. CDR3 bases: TGTGCCAGCAGTTTATTGGACAGCTCCTACTCCTACAATGAGCAGTTCTTC.